This T cell receptor beta chain comes out of a study of T cells in Graves' hyperthyroidism and ophthalmopathy (dated by TCRdb to the late 2010s). About the study as a whole: Peripheral blood samples were taken at initial diagnosis, before any treatment was given. TCR V-J signatures able to tell the groups apart were searched for in a discovery cohort of 90 to 100 patients, of whom under 45 had Graves' ophthalmopathy and about 55 had stable Graves' hyperthyroidism. Whether ophthalmopathy could be predicted prospectively was tested in an independent validation cohort made up of roughly 19 hyperthyroidism patients plus 17 patients who later progressed to ophthalmopathy. The 100 discovery patients were divided at random into training and test sets in a 7:3 ratio. Thyroid tissue and blood T-cell repertoires from more than 5 Graves' hyperthyroidism patients were also compared in the study. Following sampling, methimazole starting at 30 mg daily was given to hyperthyroidism patients, and high-dose intravenous methylprednisolone was given to ophthalmopathy patients. The paper describes TCR Vbeta CDR3 sequencing of 135 peripheral blood samples, made up of approximately 40 ophthalmopathy patients, approximately 76 hyperthyroidism patients and approximately 17 progressor patients.

General findings and caveats noted by the study authors: Ophthalmopathy was separated from stable hyperthyroidism by a 13 V-J signature model, with 87.88% sensitivity and about 81% specificity obtained in cross-validation and 80%/75% obtained in testing. In validation, the model predicted progression to ophthalmopathy a median of roughly six months before onset, with about 64% sensitivity and 72.22% specificity. Most expanded thyroid clonotypes (frequency above 0.001) were also detected in blood, a finding suggesting that blood repertoires may reflect thyroid immune responses. Sample size was not statistically predetermined, and blinding of investigators to group allocation was not performed.

This clonotype was counted only a few times. The antigen it recognizes is unknown. One base away there is no much larger clone; base qualities are not given. Amplification of TCR beta CDR3 regions was carried out from RNA transcripts. For the first round of RT-PCR on the TCR CDR3, the HTBI primer set was used together with the Qiagen OneStep RT-PCR kit. The libraries were constructed in a second round of multiplex PCR and then size-selected and purified. The libraries were sequenced on an Illumina HiSeq2000 using paired-end 100 bp reads. The original pipeline was this. SOAPnuke was used to process the raw data, removing reads that contained adapters or uncalled bases, had a mean Phred below 15, or lacked an exact match to the constant primer or identifier. COPE v1.2.5 was used to merge high-quality paired reads, and clonotypes were defined as unique nucleotide sequences. MiTCR v1.1 was used to align the clonotypes against IMGT TRBV, TRBD and TRBJ reference segments. Only V-J combinations with frequency above 0.0001, covering 99% to 99.2% of repertoires, were analysed. The TCS score was defined as the ratio of F50 (clonal expansion) to E x V (chaos), calculated using BLOSUM62-based TCRdist between CDR3 peptides within each V-J. Welch's t-statistics and random forest reduced roughly 500 V-J features to 10 to 15, which were used in a naive Bayes classifier (R e1071). In TCRdb, the public reads were trimmed at Q25 with fastp and aligned with MiXCR, with productive beta chains retained. Records with the same CDR3 protein are collapsed into one entry carrying the most frequent genes and DNA. For this entry, the V and J calls and clone size follow TCRdb and not the study's own pipeline. In this sample the table shows a few hundred thousand distinct CDR3 sequences, approximately 15% of which occur a single time. Less than 6% of the sample is in the top ten clones.

Hyperthyroidism patients were newly diagnosed, had a disease duration of under 2 months, and were aged 18 to 65 years. Exclusion was applied to patients with uncontrolled infections, other autoimmune diseases, pregnancy or lactation. Diagnoses relied on clinical symptoms, serum thyroxine and TRAb, thyroid ultrasound and orbital computed tomography. Blood from progressor patients was collected at the time of first diagnosis with hyperthyroidism, before any ophthalmopathy symptoms had appeared. PBMCs were separated from 8 to 10 ml of fresh peripheral blood using Ficoll-Paque density gradient centrifugation. Progressor patients were first diagnosed with Graves' hyperthyroidism and then developed ophthalmopathy during follow-up. Total RNA was extracted with Trizol reagent, and quality was checked on an Agilent 2100 Bioanalyzer. The germline V gene (reference sequence) gives CDR1 as DFQATT and CDR2 as SNEGSKA. Its CDR3 holds 14 amino acids, cysteine through phenylalanine. The DNA shown is the 42-base CDR3, in frame from base 1. At the junction V is shortened by 2 bases and J by 5 bases; bases outside the gene matches: 7.

The sequencing sample was made of blood. The V and J segments used are TRBV20-1 and TRBJ1-1; TRBD1 matches 8 bases in the middle. This sequence originates from a woman under 40 with Graves' hyperthyroidism that later progressed to Graves' ophthalmopathy. Read as DNA, the sequence is TGCAGTGCTAGACTCCCACAGGGGGGAACTGAAGCTTTCTTT. It specifies CSARLPQGGTEAFF.